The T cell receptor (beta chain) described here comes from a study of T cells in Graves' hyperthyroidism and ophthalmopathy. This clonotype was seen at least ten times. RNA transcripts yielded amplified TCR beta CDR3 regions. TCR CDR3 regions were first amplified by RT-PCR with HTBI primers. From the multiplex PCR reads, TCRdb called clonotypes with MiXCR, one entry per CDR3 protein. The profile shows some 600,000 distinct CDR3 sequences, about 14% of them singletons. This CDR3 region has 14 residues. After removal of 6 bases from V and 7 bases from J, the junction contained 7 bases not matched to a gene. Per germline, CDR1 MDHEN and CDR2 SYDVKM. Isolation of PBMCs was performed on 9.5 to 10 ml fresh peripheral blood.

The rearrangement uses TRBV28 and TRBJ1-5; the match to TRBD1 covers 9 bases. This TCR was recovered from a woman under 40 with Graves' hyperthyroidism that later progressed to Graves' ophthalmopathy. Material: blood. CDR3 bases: TGTGCCAGCAGATCCGCGACAGGGGGGCAGCCCCAGCATTTT. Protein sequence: CASRSATGGQPQHF.